This T cell receptor (beta chain) originates from a study of cytomegalovirus exposure and HLA in healthy donors. Study-level background: Genotyping of nearly 400 donors showed that roughly 80% belonged to the Caucasian-associated ancestry cluster. Broader study findings: The study flagged 150 to 200 TCR beta chains as cytomegalovirus-associated. Researchers left out some V segments, among them TRBV6-2 and TRBV6-3, as indistinguishable.

Germline V gene sequence: CDR1 MNHNS, CDR2 SASEGT. This CDR3 is 14 amino acids long. V trimming: 10 bases; J trimming: 4 bases; junction bases outside the gene matches: 10. Unrecorded immune exposure was likely among donors, who were nominally healthy when sampled. With regard to this clone: Its antigen is still unknown.

A multiplex PCR was run with 60 Vbeta primers and 13 Jbeta primers. Generated by immunoSEQ multiplex PCR, the TCRdb table keeps only in-frame clones and is missing some. The sample shows approximately 130,000 clones, 65% to 85% of them seen only once. The specimen sequenced was PBMCs. V is TRBV6-1 and J is TRBJ1-3; 7 bases line up with TRBD1. The TCR comes from a boy between 10 and 17 years old in good health and CMV-seronegative. In nucleotides, the CDR3 is TGTGCCACCCAGCGAGGGGGCCGAGGAAACACCATATATTTT. Translated, it gives CATQRGGRGNTIYF.